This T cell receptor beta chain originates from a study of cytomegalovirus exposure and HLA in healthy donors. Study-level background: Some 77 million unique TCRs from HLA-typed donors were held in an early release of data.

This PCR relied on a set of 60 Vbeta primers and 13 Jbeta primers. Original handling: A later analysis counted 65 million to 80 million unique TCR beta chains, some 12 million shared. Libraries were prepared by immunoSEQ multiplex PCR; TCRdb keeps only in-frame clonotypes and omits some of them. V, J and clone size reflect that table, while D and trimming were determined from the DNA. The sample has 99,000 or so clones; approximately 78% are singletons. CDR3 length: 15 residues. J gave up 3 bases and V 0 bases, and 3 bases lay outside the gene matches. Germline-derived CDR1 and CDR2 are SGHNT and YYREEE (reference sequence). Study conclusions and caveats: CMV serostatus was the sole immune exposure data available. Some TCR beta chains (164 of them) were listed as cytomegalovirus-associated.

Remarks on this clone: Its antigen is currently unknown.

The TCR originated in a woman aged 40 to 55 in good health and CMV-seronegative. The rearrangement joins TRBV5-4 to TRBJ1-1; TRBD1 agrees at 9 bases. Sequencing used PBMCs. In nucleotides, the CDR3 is TGTGCCAGCAGCTTGGAGTGGACAGGGGACACTGAAGCTTTCTTT. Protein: CASSLEWTGDTEAFF.